What follows are 10 T cell receptor beta chains derived from one specimen sequenced in a study of T cell responses to AZD1222 COVID-19 vaccine. Profiled with immunoSEQ multiplex PCR; TCRdb holds only in-frame clones, not every one. Of under 200,000 clones in the sample, almost 95% were seen once. Sequencing was performed on peripheral blood, taken on day 0 of AZD1222 vaccination. The receptor set was obtained from an adult in good health.

This chain links TRBV24-1 with TRBJ2-3; 10 bases map to TRBD1. Looked up from germline, CDR1 is KGHDR and CDR2 is SFDVKD. The length of the CDR3 is 14 residues. The junction had 2 bases not matched to a gene; V was cut back by 7 bases and J by 2 bases. The CDR3 here is CATSGQGVTDTQYF. CDR3 nucleotide sequence: TGTGCCACCAGCGGACAGGGGGTCACAGATACGCAGTATTTT.

This chain uses TRBV18 with TRBJ1-5; D is perhaps TRBD1 (6 bases). The CDR3 is 15 amino acids. Germline assignment: CDR1 KGHSH and CDR2 LQKENI. V lost 3 bases to trimming and J lost 6 bases, with 15 bases between them. The DNA for the CDR3 is TGTGCCAGCTCACCGGACAGTTATCGCGGTCAGCCCCAGCATTTT. Its translation is CASSPDSYRGQPQHF.

V and J are TRBV28 and TRBJ2-7; D is undetermined. The CDR3 covers 14 residues. The V end was cut by 3 bases, the J end by 3 bases, with 12 bases between. Looked up from germline, CDR1 is MDHEN and CDR2 is SYDVKM. CDR3 in amino acids: CASSLGSLSYEQYF. The CDR3 nucleotides are TGTGCCAGCAGTTTGGGATCGCTCAGCTACGAGCAGTACTTC.

V gene TRBV30 combines with J gene TRBJ1-1; D is ambiguous. Germline CDR1 is GTSNPN and CDR2 is SVGIG (reference sequence). The CDR3 has 12 amino acids. The ends were cut back, 0 bases at V and 0 bases at J, with 2 bases in the middle. CDR3 region: CAWSVLNTEAFF. In DNA form, the CDR3 reads TGTGCCTGGAGTGTCCTGAACACTGAAGCTTTCTTT. Full variable domain (missing parts from reference TRBV30 and TRBJ1-1): SQTIHQWPATLVQPVGSPLSLECTVEGTSNPNLYWYRQAAGRGLQLLFYSVGIGQISSEVPQNLSASRPQDRQFILSSKKLLLSDSGFYLCAWSVLNTEAFFGQGTRLTVV.

This clone was detected once. The chain links TRBV19 to TRBJ2-7, with 11 positions matching TRBD1. Germline trimming cut 5 bases from V and 3 bases from J; bases unmatched to any gene: 3. CDR3 size: 14 residues. Germline CDR1 is LNHDA and CDR2 is SQIVND (reference sequence). CDR3 in DNA: TGTGCCAGTAGTGGTGGGACAGGGGGCTACGAGCAGTACTTC. Amino acids: CASSGGTGGYEQYF.

The chain uses TRBV19 and TRBJ1-2, with D unclear. The V and J ends lost 8 bases and 8 bases respectively, with 15 bases between them. This CDR3 has 12 amino acids. Looked up from germline, CDR1 is LNHDA and CDR2 is SQIVND (reference sequence). For the CDR3, the DNA is TGTGCCAGTCGATATAAGGCGGGAGGCTACACCTTC. This codes for CASRYKAGGYTF.

The chain joins TRBV5-5 to TRBJ1-4; no definite D call. The ends were cut back, 1 base at V and 5 bases at J, with 9 bases in the middle. This CDR3 contains 14 residues. The germline V gene has CDR1 SGHKS and CDR2 YYEKEE (reference sequence). CDR3: CASSLSSLNEKLFF. As DNA, the CDR3 is TGTGCCAGCAGCTTGTCTTCTCTAAATGAAAAACTGTTTTTT.

This clone was observed once. The genes are TRBV5-8 and TRBJ1-5; D not certain. Germline CDR1 is SGHTS and CDR2 is YDEGEE. This CDR3 has 17 amino acids. The ends were cut back, 0 bases at V and 1 base at J, with 14 bases in the middle. Here the CDR3 reads CASSLVPGFRSNQPQHF. The CDR3 coding sequence is TGTGCCAGCAGCTTGGTCCCCGGGTTTAGGAGCAATCAGCCCCAGCATTTT.

The genes are TRBV5-1 and TRBJ2-4; tentatively, D is TRBD1 or TRBD2 (5 bases each). The CDR3 covers 16 residues. Germline assignment: CDR1 SGHRS and CDR2 YFSETQ. V was shortened by 4 bases and J by 2 bases, with 16 bases between the two germline ends. The DNA of the CDR3 is TGCGCCAGCAGCGGAGCCCAGGGAGATCCCAAAAACATTCAGTACTTC. Translated, it gives CASSGAQGDPKNIQYF.

The chain combines TRBV19 with TRBJ1-1; the D gene is possibly TRBD1 (5 bases). Trimming took 5 bases from V and 0 from J, leaving 19 bases between them. The CDR3 totals 17 residues. From germline, CDR1 is LNHDA and CDR2 SQIVND (reference sequence). The CDR3 here is CASSPVGGAGLNTEAFF. Here the CDR3 DNA reads TGTGCCAGTAGTCCCGTGGGTGGGGCCGGACTGAACACTGAAGCTTTCTTT.